This section outlines one T cell receptor beta chain sequence together with its context. Followed over time, Seattle patients had been enrolled while infection was active. The sample originates from a study of blood T cell repertoires in COVID-19. Here immunoSEQ multiplex PCR was the method, and the copy in TCRdb shows in-frame clones only, minus some. The table lists around 40,000 clones, approximately 90% of them singletons. The sequence was collected from a man in his 60s with COVID-19, enrolled during active disease. Material for sequencing was peripheral blood.

CDR3 DNA sequence: TGCGCCAGCAGTGACGATGCGAGGGCAGATACGCAGTATTTT. Translated: CASSDDARADTQYF. The J gene is TRBJ2-3, the V gene TRBV10-1; a possible D gene is TRBD2 (5 bases). Trimming cost V 3 bases and J 4 bases, with 11 bases left between them. This CDR3 has 14 amino acids. From germline, CDR1 is WNHNN and CDR2 SYGVQD (reference sequence).